A selection of T cell receptor beta chains follows, all from one sample in a study of cytomegalovirus exposure and HLA in healthy donors. Profiling relied on immunoSEQ multiplex PCR, and the TCRdb table lists in-frame clones only, not all of them. Of around 86,000 clones listed, less than 10% are singletons. What was sequenced was PBMCs. The receptor set was obtained from a man aged 45-60 years in good health and CMV-seronegative. Both conserved end residues are part of each CDR3. Fields, in order: clone size, D gene, V gene, J gene, CDR3 DNA, CDR3 protein. D genes are given only for firm matches. Part of the rows lack a size; the others show once, few, many or a class for expanded clones.

.	.	TRBV7-7	TRBJ2-1	TGTGCTAGCAGCTTAGGACCAGCGGTTGAGCAGTTCTTC	CASSLGPAVEQFF
.	TRBD1	TRBV7-9	TRBJ1-4	TGTGCCAGCAGCTTATGGGACAGCTTAAATGAAAAACTGTTTTTT	CASSLWDSLNEKLFF
few	TRBD2	TRBV7-3	TRBJ2-7	TGTGCCAGCAGCTTAACGGCTAGCGGGAGCCACGAGCAGTACTTC	CASSLTASGSHEQYF
.	.	TRBV5-4	TRBJ2-7	TGTGCCAGCAGCTCAGTCGATGGGAGCTACGAGCAGTACTTC	CASSSVDGSYEQYF
few	TRBD1	TRBV18	TRBJ1-2	TGTGCCAGCTCACTGGGGGACAGCCAGAGTTATGGCTACACCTTC	CASSLGDSQSYGYTF
.	TRBD1	TRBV15	TRBJ2-1	TGTGACACAAGCAGGCAGGGGGACAATGAGCAGTTCTTC	CDTSRQGDNEQFF
.	TRBD2	TRBV27	TRBJ2-5	TGTGCCAGCAGTTCCCGGGGGGTGGGGGAGACCCAGTACTTC	CASSSRGVGETQYF
.	.	TRBV30	TRBJ2-3	TGTGCCTGGAGTGGACAGGGAGGCCAGGGGTGGACGCAGTATTTT	CAWSGQGGQGWTQYF
.	.	TRBV5-1	TRBJ1-2	TGCGCCAGCAGCTTTGGTCCCACTTATGGCTACACCTTC	CASSFGPTYGYTF
.	TRBD1	TRBV5-1	TRBJ1-1	TGCGCCAGCAGCTTGCGGCCTTCGGGACAGCCGAACACTGAAGCTTTCTTT	CASSLRPSGQPNTEAFF
.	.	TRBV28	TRBJ1-5	TGTGCCAGCAGTTTAACCACAGGGCCCGGCCAGCCCCAGCATTTT	CASSLTTGPGQPQHF
.	TRBD1	TRBV19	TRBJ1-5	TGTGCCAGTAGTCAACACAGGGGGCTCGGCAATCAGCCCCAGCATTTT	CASSQHRGLGNQPQHF
few	TRBD2	TRBV5-6	TRBJ2-1	TGTGCCAGCAGCTCTCAGCGGGGGAGCTCCTACAATGAGCAGTTCTTC	CASSSQRGSSYNEQFF
few	TRBD2	TRBV4-1	TRBJ2-7	TGCGCCAGTCGTAATAGCGGGAGTGACGAGCAGTACTTC	CASRNSGSDEQYF
few	TRBD2	TRBV18	TRBJ2-1	TGTGCCAGCTCACCTCCGGTAGCGGGAGGGCCCTACAATGAGCAGTTCTTC	CASSPPVAGGPYNEQFF
few	TRBD2	TRBV7-7	TRBJ2-3	TGTGCTAGCAGCTACCTAGCGGGAGGCTTCACAGATACGCAGTATTTT	CASSYLAGGFTDTQYF
.	TRBD1	TRBV6-1	TRBJ1-2	TGTGCCAGCAGTGAGGGGACAGGGGGTAGCTATGGCTACACCTTC	CASSEGTGGSYGYTF
.	.	TRBV30	TRBJ1-4	TGTGCCTGGAGTGGTGGACAGATTGGTAATGAAAAACTGTTTTTT	CAWSGGQIGNEKLFF
.	TRBD2	TRBV7-9	TRBJ2-7	TGTGCCAGCAGCTCCCCGGGGGGCGAGCAGTACTTC	CASSSPGGEQYF
few	TRBD1	TRBV7-9	TRBJ1-5	TGTGCCAGCAGTCATGGACAGGGGACTCAGCCCCAGCATTTT	CASSHGQGTQPQHF
few	TRBD1	TRBV18	TRBJ1-5	TGTGCCAGCTCACCAACCGGGACAGGTGATCAGCCCCAGCATTTT	CASSPTGTGDQPQHF
.	TRBD2	TRBV28	TRBJ2-7	TGTGCCAGCAGTTTAAGGGACTACTACGAGCAGTACTTC	CASSLRDYYEQYF
.	TRBD2	TRBV30	TRBJ2-5	TGTGCCTGGAGCTCCGGGTCCGGGACTAGTGGACAAGAGACCCAGTACTTC	CAWSSGSGTSGQETQYF
.	.	TRBV21-1	TRBJ1-5	TGTGCCAGCAGCATGAGAGGGGGCGGTCAGCCCCAGCATTTT	CASSMRGGGQPQHF
few	.	TRBV9	TRBJ2-1	TGTGCCAGCAGCGTAGGAAGTGGAGGGACAGTTTACAATGAGCAGTTCTTC	CASSVGSGGTVYNEQFF
few	.	TRBV7-2	TRBJ2-7	TGTGCCAGCAGCTTATACTTCTACGAGCAGTACTTC	CASSLYFYEQYF
.	TRBD1	TRBV6-1	TRBJ1-5	TGTGCCAGCAACAGGGGGCGGTGGCAGCCCCAGCACTTT	CASNRGRWQPQHF
few	TRBD2	TRBV5-1	TRBJ2-1	TGCGCCAGCAGCGGGGGACTAGGGAGTTCCAATGAGCAGTTCTTC	CASSGGLGSSNEQFF
few	TRBD1	TRBV30	TRBJ1-6	TGTGCCTGGAGTGTAGGGGGCAGGGGGCAGTCACCCCTCCACTTT	CAWSVGGRGQSPLHF
once	TRBD1	TRBV10-3	TRBJ2-2	TGTGCCATCAGTGATTCGAACAGGGGAGACACCGGGGAGCTGTTTTTT	CAISDSNRGDTGELFF
few	TRBD1	TRBV7-6	TRBJ1-1	TGTGCCAGCAGCTTGGGGGACAGCAAGAACACTGAAGCTTTCTTT	CASSLGDSKNTEAFF
.	.	TRBV7-8	TRBJ1-5	TGTGCCAGCAGCTTAAGCGACTCTTTAAATCAGCCCCAGCATTTT	CASSLSDSLNQPQHF
.	.	TRBV2	TRBJ1-1	TGTGCCAGCAGTGAGTCGTCAGACTTGAACACTGAAGCTTTCTTT	CASSESSDLNTEAFF
few	.	TRBV7-3	TRBJ2-6	TGTGCCAGCAGCTCCACTGGGGCCAACGTCCTGACTTTC	CASSSTGANVLTF
few	TRBD2	TRBV6-1	TRBJ2-7	TGTGCCAGCAGTGAATCAGCTAGCGGGAGCTACGAGCAGTACTTC	CASSESASGSYEQYF
.	TRBD2	TRBV5-1	TRBJ2-3	TGCGCCAGCAGCTTAGCGGGAGTAAAGACAGATACGCAGTATTTT	CASSLAGVKTDTQYF
.	TRBD2	TRBV2	TRBJ2-5	TGTGCCAGCATGTCCCTATCCGGGACTAGCGGGGGGGTTGCGCGGGAGACCCAGTACTTC	CASMSLSGTSGGVARETQYF